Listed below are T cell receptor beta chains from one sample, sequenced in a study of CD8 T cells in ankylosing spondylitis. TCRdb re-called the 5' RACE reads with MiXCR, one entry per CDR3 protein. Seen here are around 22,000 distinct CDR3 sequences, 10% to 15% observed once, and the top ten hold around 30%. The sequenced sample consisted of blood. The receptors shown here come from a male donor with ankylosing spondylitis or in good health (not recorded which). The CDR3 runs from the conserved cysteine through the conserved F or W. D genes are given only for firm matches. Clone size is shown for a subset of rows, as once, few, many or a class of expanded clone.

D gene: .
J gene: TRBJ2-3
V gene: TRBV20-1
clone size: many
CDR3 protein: CSARAPEDTQYF
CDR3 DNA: TGCAGTGCTAGAGCCCCTGAAGATACGCAGTATTTT

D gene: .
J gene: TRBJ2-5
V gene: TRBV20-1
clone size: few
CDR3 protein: CSARPTGFVGETQYF
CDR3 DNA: TGCAGTGCTAGGCCCACAGGGTTCGTAGGGGAGACCCAGTACTTC

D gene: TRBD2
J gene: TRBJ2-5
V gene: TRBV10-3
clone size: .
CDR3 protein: CAISRAGRTETQYF
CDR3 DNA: TGTGCCATCAGTCGAGCGGGGCGGACGGAGACCCAGTACTTC

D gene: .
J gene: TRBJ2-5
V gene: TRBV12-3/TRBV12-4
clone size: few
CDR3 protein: CASSSGTGRSETQYF
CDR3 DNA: TGTGCCAGCAGCTCCGGGACCGGTCGGTCAGAGACCCAGTACTTC

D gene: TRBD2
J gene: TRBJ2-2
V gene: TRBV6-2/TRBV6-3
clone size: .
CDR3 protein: CASGGGVSSNTGELFF
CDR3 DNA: TGTGCCAGCGGGGGAGGGGTCAGCTCGAACACCGGGGAGCTGTTTTTT

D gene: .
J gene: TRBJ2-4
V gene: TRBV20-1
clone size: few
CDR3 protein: CSAPGAIAKNIQYF
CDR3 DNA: TGCAGCGCCCCGGGGGCAATAGCCAAAAACATTCAGTACTTC

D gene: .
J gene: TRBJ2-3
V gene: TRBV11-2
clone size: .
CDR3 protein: CASSLLGQVTDTQYF
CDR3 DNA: TGTGCCAGCAGCTTATTGGGACAAGTCACAGATACGCAGTATTTT

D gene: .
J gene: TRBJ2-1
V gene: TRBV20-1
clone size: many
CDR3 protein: CSAPTGREYNEQFF
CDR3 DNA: TGCAGTGCTCCCACGGGACGGGAATACAATGAGCAGTTCTTC

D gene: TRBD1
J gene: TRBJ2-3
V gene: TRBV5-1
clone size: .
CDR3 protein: CATADRGTSTDTQYF
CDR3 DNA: TGCGCCACCGCGGACAGGGGCACTAGCACAGATACGCAGTATTTT

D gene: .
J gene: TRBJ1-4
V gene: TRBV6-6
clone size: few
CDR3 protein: CASSYSVGPNEKLFF
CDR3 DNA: TGTGCCAGCAGTTACTCGGTGGGGCCTAATGAAAAACTGTTTTTT

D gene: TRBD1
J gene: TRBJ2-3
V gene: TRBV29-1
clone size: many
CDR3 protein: CSVTHRGQVGDTQYF
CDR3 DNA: TGCAGCGTTACCCATCGAGGACAGGTAGGAGATACGCAGTATTTT

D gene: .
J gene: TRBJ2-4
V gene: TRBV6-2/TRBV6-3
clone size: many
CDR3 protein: CASSYSGQANIQYF
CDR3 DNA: TGTGCCAGCAGTTACTCGGGCCAGGCAAACATTCAGTACTTC

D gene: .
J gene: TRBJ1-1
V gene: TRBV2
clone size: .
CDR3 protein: CASSVGEAFF
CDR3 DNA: TGTGCCAGCAGTGTGGGTGAAGCTTTCTTT

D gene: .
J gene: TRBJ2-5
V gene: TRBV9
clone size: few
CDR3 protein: CASSVEGRTGETQYF
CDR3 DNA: TGTGCCAGCAGCGTAGAGGGCAGGACGGGAGAGACCCAGTACTTC

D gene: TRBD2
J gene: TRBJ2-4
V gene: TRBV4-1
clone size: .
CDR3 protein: CASSQEREGLGIQYF
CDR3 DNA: TGCGCCAGCAGCCAAGAGCGGGAGGGCCTTGGCATTCAGTACTTC

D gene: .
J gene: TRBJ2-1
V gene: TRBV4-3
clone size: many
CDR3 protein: CASSWSFRNEQFF
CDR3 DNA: TGCGCCAGCAGCTGGAGTTTTAGGAATGAGCAGTTCTTC